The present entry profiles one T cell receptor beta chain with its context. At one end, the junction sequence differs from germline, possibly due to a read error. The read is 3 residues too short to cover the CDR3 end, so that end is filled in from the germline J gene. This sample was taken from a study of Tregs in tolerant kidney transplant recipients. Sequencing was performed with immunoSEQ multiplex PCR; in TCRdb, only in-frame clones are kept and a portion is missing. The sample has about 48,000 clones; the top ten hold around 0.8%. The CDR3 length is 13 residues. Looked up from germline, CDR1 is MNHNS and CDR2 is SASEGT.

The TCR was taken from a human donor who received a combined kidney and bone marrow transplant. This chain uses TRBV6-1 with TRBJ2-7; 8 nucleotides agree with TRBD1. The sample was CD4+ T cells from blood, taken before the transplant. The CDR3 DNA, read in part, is TGTGCCAGTAGTGACAGGGGCGCCTACGAG. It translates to CASSDRGAYE. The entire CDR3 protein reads CASSDRGAYEQYF.